A single sample is the source of the 20 T cell receptor beta chains below, sequenced in a study of shared clonotypes between healthy human individuals. Clones were sequenced by immunoSEQ multiplex PCR, and TCRdb holds only the in-frame ones, with some missing. Counted here are about 2.3 million clones, approximately 95% occurring once; the ten biggest clones make up 0.3% to 0.4%. The sample consisted of naive CD4+ T cells from PBMCs. Sample subset: CD45RA+ positively selected. The receptors derive from a man aged 18 to 30 in good health. Some clones in this sample may be carry-over from other donors' samples.

The chain employs TRBV7-9 and TRBJ1-3; 9 nucleotides line up with TRBD1. The CDR3 is made up of 14 amino acids. CDR1 SEHNR and CDR2 FQNEAQ come from the germline V gene (reference sequence). V dropped 6 bases and J dropped 3; count of bases not matched to a gene: 3. CDR3 sequence: CASSRTGVGNTIYF. As DNA, the CDR3 is TGTGCCAGCAGTAGGACAGGGGTTGGAAACACCATATATTTT.

This chain connects TRBV5-6 to TRBJ1-5, with D maybe TRBD1 (6 bases). Trimming left V 1 base short and J 1 base short, with 12 bases between. The CDR3 extends over 16 amino acids. CDR1 is SGHDT, CDR2 YYEEEE, per germline. CDR3 nucleotide sequence: TGTGCCAGCAGCTTGATGGAGGGGGAAAGCAATCAGCCCCAGCATTTT. It translates to CASSLMEGESNQPQHF.

The chain has TRBV15 and TRBJ2-7; 7 nucleotides match TRBD2. CDR3 length equals 16 residues. The V gene end was trimmed by 8 bases and the J gene end by 2 bases; junction bases not matched to a gene: 15. CDR1 is LNHNV, CDR2 YYDKDF, per germline (reference sequence). The DNA for the CDR3 is TGTGCCACCTCCAATTGGGGCGGGAGTAGAACCTACGAGCAGTACTTC. This codes for CATSNWGGSRTYEQYF. The complete variable domain, with remaining parts taken from reference TRBV15 and TRBJ2-7, reads DAMVIQNPRYQVTQFGKPVTLSCSQTLNHNVMYWYQQKSSQAPKLLFHYYDKDFNNEADTPDNFQSRRPNTSFCFLDIRSPGLGDTAMYLCATSNWGGSRTYEQYFGPGTRLTVT.

This CDR3 is CASSEWGSATDTQYF. In nucleotides, the CDR3 is TGTGCCAGCAGTGAATGGGGAAGTGCCACAGATACGCAGTATTTT. V usage is TRBV6-1 and J usage is TRBJ2-3; no reliable D call. The CDR3 loop spans 15 amino acids. CDR1 and CDR2 from the germline V gene are MNHNS and SASEGT. Trimming stripped 2 bases from V and 2 bases from J, with 11 bases between.

J is TRBJ1-4 and V is TRBV28; tentative D call: TRBD1 (6 bases). Germline assignment: CDR1 MDHEN and CDR2 SYDVKM. The CDR3 loop spans 15 amino acids. The ends were cut back, 2 bases at V and 8 bases at J, with 15 bases in the middle. The chain's CDR3 is CASSLVGGRREKLFF. The DNA for the CDR3 is TGTGCCAGCAGTTTAGTCGGGGGGCGTAGGGAAAAACTGTTTTTT. The full variable domain, completed using reference TRBV28 and TRBJ1-4, is DVKVTQSSRYLVKRTGEKVFLECVQDMDHENMFWYRQDPGLGLRLIYFSYDVKMKEKGDIPEGYSVSREKKERFSLILESASTNQTSMYLCASSLVGGRREKLFFGSGTQLSVL.

The chain recombines TRBV9 with TRBJ2-1; 10 bases are a match to TRBD1. This CDR3 comprises 15 residues. V dropped 1 base and J dropped 8; count of bases not matched to a gene: 6. CDR1 is SGDLS and CDR2 is YYNGEE in the germline V gene. CDR3 in DNA: TGTGCCAGCAGCGTATATGGGACAGGGGACGATGAGCAGTTCTTC. It encodes CASSVYGTGDDEQFF.

This rearrangement joins TRBV18 to TRBJ1-1, with D unresolved. This CDR3 is 16 amino acids long. Trimming left V 3 bases short and J 0 bases short, with 14 bases between. CDR1 is KGHSH and CDR2 is LQKENI in the germline V gene. The DNA of the CDR3 is TGTGCCAGCTCACCTGGAACCGGACTCTTGAACACTGAAGCTTTCTTT. Its protein is CASSPGTGLLNTEAFF.

The chain recombines TRBV7-3 with TRBJ2-3; TRBD2 matches 11 bases. Germline-derived CDR1 and CDR2 are SGHTA and FQGTGA. This CDR3 spans 16 amino acids. V gave up 5 bases and J gave up 1 base; unmatched junction bases: 5. As DNA, the CDR3 is TGTGCCAGCAGCCAAGCGACTAGCGGGGGCACAGATACGCAGTATTTT. Protein product: CASSQATSGGTDTQYF. The full variable domain, in which reference TRBV7-3 and TRBJ2-3 provide the parts outside the CDR3, is GAGVSQTPSNKVTEKGKYVELRCDPISGHTALYWYRQSLGQGPEFLIYFQGTGAADDSGLPNDRFFAVRPEGSVSTLKIQRTERGDSAVYLCASSQATSGGTDTQYFGPGTRLTVL.

The chain joins TRBV6-5 to TRBJ1-1; tentatively, D is TRBD1 (5 bases). Germline V lookup: CDR1 MNHEY, CDR2 SVGAGI. CDR3 size: 14 residues. V was trimmed by 6 bases and J by 8 bases, leaving 19 bases between them. CDR3 nucleotide sequence: TGTGCCAGCAGACCTCCTGGGGTCAGGGACGAAGCTTTCTTT. Protein product: CASRPPGVRDEAFF.

Written as DNA, the CDR3 is TGTGCCGGCGGACTAGCGGGAGGGAGCTCCTACGAGCAGTACTTC. The encoded protein is CAGGLAGGSSYEQYF. The chain combines TRBV2 with TRBJ2-7; 15 nucleotides line up with TRBD2. The length of the CDR3 is 15 residues. Unmatched junction bases numbered 5, after V lost 11 bases and J lost 0 bases. CDR1 is SNHLY, CDR2 FYNNEI, per germline.

This sequence joins TRBV5-1 and TRBJ1-1, with 8 bases matching TRBD1. CDR1 is SGHRS and CDR2 is YFSETQ in the germline V gene. The CDR3 is made up of 17 amino acids. J lost 0 bases, V lost 4 bases, and 11 bases had no gene match. The CDR3 DNA is TGCGCCAGCAGCCTCTCGGGACAGGCCTCCATGAACACTGAAGCTTTCTTT. It codes for CASSLSGQASMNTEAFF. The variable domain in full, completed from reference TRBV5-1 and TRBJ1-1, reads KAGVTQTPRYLIKTRGQQVTLSCSPISGHRSVSWYQQTPGQGLQFLFEYFSETQRNKGNFPGRFSGRQFSNSRSEMNVSTLELGDSALYLCASSLSGQASMNTEAFFGQGTRLTVV.

Details on this clone: The junction departs from germline at one end; a sequencing error may be responsible. The chain employs TRBV19 and TRBJ2-7; D may correspond to TRBD1 or TRBD2 (5 bases each). The CDR3 has 14 residues. CDR1 LNHDA and CDR2 SQIVND come from the germline V gene (reference sequence). As DNA, the CDR3 is TGTGCCAGTAGGTCGACAGTCGGGGATCCGCATCGAGACTTC. The encoded protein is CASRSTVGDPHRDF.

The rearrangement joins TRBV6-1 to TRBJ1-2; the D gene is possibly TRBD1 (5 bases). CDR3 length: 15 amino acids. Germline lookup yields CDR1 MNHNS and CDR2 SASEGT. The germline V and J ends were trimmed by 1 base and 0 bases, with 9 bases remaining between them. CDR3 residues: CASSEVYRSNYGYTF. The CDR3 DNA follows: TGTGCCAGCAGTGAAGTGTACAGGTCTAACTATGGCTACACCTTC.

The rearrangement uses TRBV6-1 and TRBJ1-5; 9 nucleotides match TRBD1. J was trimmed by 6 bases and V by 6 bases; bases with no gene match: 6. This CDR3 has 14 amino acids. Per germline, CDR1 MNHNS and CDR2 SASEGT. CDR3 protein: CASSPQGAGQPQHF. The CDR3 bases are TGTGCCAGCAGCCCACAGGGGGCCGGTCAGCCCCAGCATTTT.

The gene calls are TRBV30 and TRBJ1-2; 7 nucleotides line up with TRBD1. In germline, CDR1 is GTSNPN, CDR2 SVGIG (reference sequence). This CDR3 region has 14 residues. V trimming: 3 bases; J trimming: 6 bases; junction bases outside the gene matches: 10. The CDR3 here is CAWSLQGWKNGYTF. Written as DNA, the CDR3 is TGTGCCTGGAGCCTACAGGGGTGGAAGAATGGCTACACCTTC.

V and J are TRBV6-1 and TRBJ1-2; TRBD1 might be the D (6 bases). The CDR3 length is 16 residues. The germline V and J ends were trimmed by 4 bases and 2 bases, with 17 bases remaining between them. CDR1 and CDR2 (germline): MNHNS, SASEGT. In DNA form, the CDR3 reads TGTGCCAGCAGTGGTAAACAGGGAGCGGGCAACTATGGCTACACCTTC. It specifies CASSGKQGAGNYGYTF.

CDR3 in DNA: TGTGCCAGCAGTTTAAAAATGCGGGAGGGGTCCCCCTCCTACGAGCAGTACTTC. This sequence encodes CASSLKMREGSPSYEQYF. The chain has TRBV27 and TRBJ2-7; TRBD2 matches at 9 bases. This CDR3 is built from 18 residues. The J segment lost 0 bases and the V segment lost 2 bases, leaving 11 bases of the junction unmatched. Per the germline V gene, CDR1 is MNHEY and CDR2 is SMNVEV (reference sequence).

The J gene is TRBJ2-7, the V gene TRBV5-1; no clear D gene. Germline V gives CDR1 SGHRS, CDR2 YFSETQ. CDR3 size: 11 residues. V dropped 4 bases and J dropped 7 bases, with 9 bases sitting between them. Here the CDR3 DNA reads TGCGCCAGCAGCCTCCCTGGAGAGCAGTACTTC. Amino acid sequence: CASSLPGEQYF.

In regard to this clone: Different DNA sequences within this sample yield the same CDR3. The chain is built from TRBV5-4 and TRBJ2-5; no clear D. V shed 4 bases and J shed 2 bases, with 9 bases lying between them. The CDR3 has 13 residues. CDR1 and CDR2 (germline): SGHNT, YYREEE (reference sequence). The CDR3, as DNA: TGTGCCAGCAGCCCGGCGAATCAAGAGACCCAGTACTTC. Amino acids: CASSPANQETQYF.

The V call is TRBV6-4, the J call TRBJ2-5; D uncertain. Trimming stripped 6 bases from V and 3 bases from J, with 11 bases between. The CDR3 consists of 13 residues. In germline, CDR1 is MRHNA, CDR2 SNTAGT. CDR3 region: CASRRDVKETQYF. The CDR3 DNA sequence: TGTGCCAGCAGGAGAGACGTGAAAGAGACCCAGTACTTC.